This T cell receptor (beta chain) stems from a study of cytomegalovirus exposure and HLA in healthy donors. In the study overall: Of approximately 400 genotyped donors, about 81% clustered with self-reported Caucasian donors. Study-wide findings and caveats: The study flagged around 160 TCR beta chains as cytomegalovirus-associated. Usually a TCR sequence was rare, but some public TCRs were found in many donors.

PCR amplification relied on 60 Vbeta primers (plus 13 Jbeta primers). Method: immunoSEQ multiplex PCR; TCRdb's copy keeps in-frame clones and lacks some. The sample records tens of thousands of clones, over 75% being singletons. Germline CDR1 reads SEHNR; CDR2 reads FQNEAQ (reference sequence). V lost 3 bases to trimming and J lost 0 bases; unmatched junction nucleotides: 10. This CDR3 is built from 17 residues. This clone came up a few times. Its cognate antigen is unknown. V usage is TRBV7-9 and J usage is TRBJ1-1; 7 nucleotides match TRBD1. Sequencing input: PBMCs. The sequence was collected from a man aged 50 or older in good health and CMV-seronegative. The CDR3 is CASSFLWTGAMNTEAFF. DNA for the CDR3: TGTGCCAGCAGCTTCCTCTGGACAGGCGCTATGAACACTGAAGCTTTCTTT.